The text below deals with one TCR beta chain. Its matching antigen is unknown. The sample comes from a study of cytomegalovirus exposure and HLA in healthy donors. Overall study results and limits: According to the study, 150 to 200 TCR beta chains were cytomegalovirus-associated. Confirmation was obtained in vitro that a few CMV-associated chains are specific for CMV antigens. Usually a TCR sequence was rare, but some public TCRs were found in many donors.

Primers: 60 Vbeta forward and 13 Jbeta reverse. Libraries were prepared by immunoSEQ multiplex PCR; TCRdb keeps only in-frame clonotypes and omits some of them. This table has about 130,000 clones, 80% to 90% appearing once. The germline gives CDR1 SGHTA, CDR2 FQGNSA. The CDR3 spans 15 residues. Trimming stripped 1 base from V and 3 bases from J, with 12 bases between. The chain is built from TRBV7-2 and TRBJ1-1, with a tentative D call TRBD1 (5 bases). What was sequenced was PBMCs. This sequence originates from a woman aged 35 to 49 in good health and CMV-seropositive. The CDR3 loop is CASSLGAGRYTEAFF. The CDR3 bases are TGTGCCAGCAGCTTAGGGGCGGGGCGCTACACTGAAGCTTTCTTT.